This T cell receptor beta chain comes out of a study of post-analysis software for immune sequencing data. This clonotype occurred a few times. The antigen remains undetermined. The junction shows a germline mismatch at one end, possibly a read error. Prepared libraries of TCR beta cDNA carried unique molecular identifiers. TCRdb reanalysed the PCR reads using MiXCR and keeps one entry per CDR3 protein. The profile shows about half a million distinct CDR3 sequences, roughly 45% of them singletons. Study-level findings and limits: When patients were compared with controls, 4 or 5 TRBV segments were more frequent, TRBV5-6, TRBV5-1 and TRBV20-1 among them.

In germline, CDR1 is MNHEY, CDR2 SVGAGI. This CDR3 comprises 16 residues. Sequencing input: blood. This chain links TRBV6-5 with TRBJ2-6; D gene uncertain. The TCR was taken from a girl aged 5-17 years with multiple sclerosis. CDR3 residues: CARSYSRRSGANVLTF. CDR3 nucleotide sequence: TGTGCCCGCAGTTACTCGAGGCGCTCTGGGGCCAACGTCCTGACTTTC.